The 15 T cell receptor beta chains in this list originate from one sample, sequenced in a study of response to subunit inactivated influenza vaccine. One entry per CDR3 protein results from TCRdb running MiXCR on the RT-PCR reads. This sample carries around 530,000 distinct CDR3 sequences, approximately 16% of them seen once, and the ten largest clones take approximately 3%. The sequences come from CD4+ T cells sorted from PBMCs, collected approximately 25 months after vaccination. The source of these receptors is a man aged 45 to 70 who received an inactivated influenza vaccine.

This chain links TRBV24-1 with TRBJ2-3, with 8 bases identical to TRBD1. The junction had 8 bases not matched to a gene; V was cut back by 2 bases and J by 2 bases. CDR3 length: 17 residues. CDR1 and CDR2 (germline): KGHDR, SFDVKD. CDR3 nucleotides: TGTGCCACCAGTGATTGGAAGACAGGGGCCCACACAGATACGCAGTATTTT. Its protein product is CATSDWKTGAHTDTQYF.

In its sample, this clonotype was seen a few times. The chain combines TRBV10-3 with TRBJ2-2; a possible D gene is TRBD1 (5 bases). Germline values: CDR1 ENHRY, CDR2 SYGVKD. The CDR3 is 15 residues long. Trimming took 3 bases from V and 0 from J, leaving 8 bases between them. The CDR3 coding sequence is TGTGCCATCAGTGACAGGGATTCGAACACCGGGGAGCTGTTTTTT. Translating gives CAISDRDSNTGELFF.

V usage is TRBV7-8 and J usage is TRBJ2-3; the D gene is possibly TRBD1 (6 bases). Trimming removed 1 base from V and 2 bases from J, with 10 bases in between. Germline V lookup: CDR1 SGHVS, CDR2 FQNEAQ. This CDR3 has 15 amino acids. The DNA for the CDR3 is TGTGCCAGCAGCTTAGGGACAGTTTACACAGATACGCAGTATTTT. Translating gives CASSLGTVYTDTQYF. The whole variable domain, remainder taken from reference TRBV7-8 and TRBJ2-3, is GAGVSQSPRYKVAKRGQDVALRCDPISGHVSLFWYQQALGQGPEFLTYFQNEAQLDKSGLPSDRFFAERPEGSVSTLKIQRTQQEDSAVYLCASSLGTVYTDTQYFGPGTRLTVL.

This rearrangement joins TRBV12-3 or TRBV12-4 to TRBJ2-7, with 9 bases matching TRBD2. V lost 7 bases, J lost 6 bases, and 10 bases stayed unmatched. The CDR3 spans 14 residues. The CDR3 DNA sequence: TGTGCCAGCAATCTCGGACTAGCGACTGGCGAGCAGTACTTC. Protein product: CASNLGLATGEQYF.

This clonotype has a handful of counts. This chain connects TRBV10-3 to TRBJ2-7; D is ambiguous. The CDR3 consists of 14 residues. V was clipped by 2 bases and J by 3 bases, with 11 bases between them. Germline assignment: CDR1 ENHRY and CDR2 SYGVKD. Written as DNA, the CDR3 is TGTGCCATCAGTGAGGTTAGAGCCGGCTACGAGCAGTACTTC. Protein: CAISEVRAGYEQYF.

In this sample, this clonotype turned up a few times. The chain combines TRBV2 with TRBJ2-2; D gene ambiguous. Germline V gene sequence: CDR1 SNHLY, CDR2 FYNNEI. The V end was cut by 4 bases, the J end by 6 bases, with 12 bases between. CDR3 length: 14 residues. Here the CDR3 reads CASSAEKAAGELFF. CDR3 nucleotide sequence: TGTGCCAGCAGTGCAGAAAAAGCTGCCGGGGAGCTGTTTTTT.

This clonotype was seen more than once but under ten times. This chain joins TRBV27 and TRBJ2-6; D ambiguous. The CDR3 spans 14 residues. Between the trimmed V and J ends, which lost 4 bases and 2 bases, there was a span of 6 bases. Germline V CDR1 and CDR2: MNHEY, SMNVEV (reference sequence). The CDR3 sequence: CASSSYTGANVLTF. In nucleotides, the CDR3 is TGTGCCAGCAGTTCCTACACTGGGGCCAACGTCCTGACTTTC. The whole variable domain, filled in from reference TRBV27 and TRBJ2-6, reads EAQVTQNPRYLITVTGKKLTVTCSQNMNHEYMSWYRQDPGLGLRQIYYSMNVEVTDKGDVPEGYKVSRKEKRNFPLILESPSPNQTSLYFCASSSYTGANVLTFGAGSRLTVL.

This clonotype was seen more than once but under ten times. The DNA for the CDR3 is TGTGCCAGCAGCATGGTTAGAGGGATTGAGGAGCAGTACTTC. Translated: CASSMVRGIEEQYF. The V gene is TRBV5-6, the J gene TRBJ2-7; D is perhaps TRBD2 (5 bases). The CDR3 spans 14 residues. Trimming shortened V by 4 bases and J by 7 bases, and 18 bases separated the two germline ends. Per germline, CDR1 SGHDT and CDR2 YYEEEE.

This clonotype has at least ten counts. V usage is TRBV7-2 and J usage is TRBJ1-5; 8 bases map to TRBD1. CDR1 and CDR2 (germline): SGHTA, FQGNSA. This CDR3 is 15 amino acids long. V was clipped by 3 bases and J by 9 bases; unmatched bases: 10. The CDR3 coding sequence is TGTGCCAGCAGCTTTTCGGGACAGGCTCTATCGCCCCAGCATTTT. It specifies CASSFSGQALSPQHF.

The chain couples TRBV4-3 to TRBJ1-2; D gene unclear. The CDR3 length is 15 residues. Germline CDR1 is LGHNA and CDR2 is YSLEER. Trimming shortened V by 0 bases and J by 4 bases, and 12 bases separated the two germline ends. The CDR3 region has the DNA TGCGCCAGCAGCCAAGAGGCCCACAGAGTCTATGGCTACACCTTC. It yields the protein CASSQEAHRVYGYTF.

The table lists this clonotype with a few counts. The rearrangement links TRBV20-1 to TRBJ1-5; D is undetermined. V lost 3 bases, J lost 3 bases, and 9 bases lay in between. CDR1 and CDR2 (germline): DFQATT, SNEGSKA (reference sequence). There are 13 residues in the CDR3. The CDR3 nucleotides read TGCAGTGCTAGCCGCAGCGACAATCAGCCCCAGCATTTT. Amino acids: CSASRSDNQPQHF.

This clonotype has ten or more counts. This rearrangement joins TRBV12-3 or TRBV12-4 to TRBJ1-1; 7 bases align to TRBD1. The CDR3 consists of 12 residues. With V trimmed by 3 bases and J by 11 bases, 6 bases remained unmatched. The CDR3 sequence is CASSFWGQRAFF. CDR3 coding DNA: TGTGCCAGCAGTTTTTGGGGACAGCGGGCTTTCTTT.

The J gene is TRBJ2-3, the V gene TRBV4-3; D not certain. V lost 2 bases and J 10 bases, leaving 16 bases between the germline ends. Germline assignment: CDR1 LGHNA and CDR2 YSLEER. The CDR3 sequence is 14 residues long. The CDR3 region is CASSQTTLGKAQYF. In DNA form, the CDR3 reads TGCGCCAGCAGCCAAACTACCCTGGGCAAGGCGCAGTATTTT.

The V and J genes are TRBV29-1 and TRBJ2-5, with TRBD1 as a possible D gene (6 bases). CDR1 and CDR2 from the germline V gene are SQVTM and ANQGSEA. The CDR3 totals 13 residues. V lost 7 bases and J 4 bases, leaving 16 bases between the germline ends. In nucleotides, the CDR3 is TGCAGCGGGGCGCAGGGGAAGCGAGAGACCCAGTACTTC. Translating it yields CSGAQGKRETQYF. Drawing the rest from reference TRBV29-1 and TRBJ2-5, the complete variable domain is SAVISQKPSRDICQRGTSLTIQCQVDSQVTMMFWYRQQPGQSLTLIATANQGSEATYESGFVIDKFPISRPNLTFSTLTVSNMSPEDSSIYLCSGAQGKRETQYFGPGTRLLVL.

The sample holds a few counts of this clonotype. The rearrangement links TRBV24-1 to TRBJ2-3, with D maybe TRBD1 (7 bases). The CDR3 spans 16 residues. The germline CDR1 and CDR2 sequences are KGHDR and SFDVKD. Trimming took 4 bases from V and 2 from J, leaving 15 bases between them. CDR3 coding DNA: TGTGCCACCAGTGACCTAGGAGGGGGCTCCACAGATACGCAGTATTTT. Translating gives CATSDLGGGSTDTQYF.